These 10 T cell receptor beta chains share one sample of origin, sequenced in a study of STAT3 mutations in large granular lymphocyte leukemia. These receptors have no known antigen. Findings and caveats of the study: Every T-LGLL patient had at least one immunodominant TCRbeta clonotype.

Profiling relied on immunoSEQ multiplex PCR, and the TCRdb table lists in-frame clones only, not all of them. Among thousands of clones listed, roughly 88% were seen once. The sample was PBMCs. These receptors originate from a human donor with T large granular lymphocyte leukemia. Some clones in this sample may be carry-over from other donors' samples.

The chain employs TRBV7-9 and TRBJ1-1; D ambiguous. The CDR3 has 13 amino acids. V was trimmed by 1 base and J by 1 base, leaving 4 bases between them. Germline V gives CDR1 SEHNR, CDR2 FQNEAQ (reference sequence). The CDR3 protein is CASSLEGNTEAFF. In nucleotides, the CDR3 is TGTGCCAGCAGCTTAGAGGGGAACACTGAAGCTTTCTTT.

This chain joins TRBV7-9 and TRBJ2-5, with D maybe TRBD1 (7 bases). This CDR3 spans 14 amino acids. Germline V gives CDR1 SEHNR, CDR2 FQNEAQ (reference sequence). Trimming took off 5 bases at V and 7 bases at J, with 17 bases between the two ends. The DNA of the CDR3 is TGTGCCAGCAGCCCAGGGGGGACTCCAGGGACCCAGTACTTC. Translating it yields CASSPGGTPGTQYF.

In this sample, this clone turned up once. The CDR3 protein is CASGLADQETQYF. Here the CDR3 DNA reads TGTGCCAGCGGACTAGCGGACCAAGAGACCCAGTACTTC. J is TRBJ2-5 and V is TRBV6-1, with 10 bases that match TRBD2. The CDR3 contains 13 residues. The V and J ends lost 8 bases and 0 bases, in that order; junction bases with no gene match: 0. Germline CDR1 reads MNHNS; CDR2 reads SASEGT.

The rearrangement links TRBV5-4 to TRBJ2-3; TRBD2 matches 8 bases. With V trimmed by 0 bases and J by 0 bases, 15 bases remained unmatched. In germline, CDR1 is SGHNT, CDR2 YYREEE (reference sequence). This CDR3 is 20 amino acids long. CDR3 bases: TGTGCCAGCAGCTTGGAGAGTCCCTTGCGCGGGGGGCCTAGCACAGATACGCAGTATTTT. Amino acid sequence: CASSLESPLRGGPSTDTQYF.

The chain carries TRBV29-1 and TRBJ2-1, with 12 nucleotides matching TRBD2. This CDR3 has 15 amino acids. CDR1 is SQVTM, CDR2 ANQGSEA, per germline. V shed 1 base and J 5 bases; nucleotides not matched to a gene: 3. Written as DNA, the CDR3 is TGCAGCGTTGAAGGGACTAGCGGGGCGAACAATGAGCAGTTCTTC. It yields the protein CSVEGTSGANNEQFF.

The V and J genes are TRBV28 and TRBJ1-5, with TRBD1 as a possible D gene (5 bases). The germline CDR1 and CDR2 sequences are MDHEN and SYDVKM. The length of the CDR3 is 15 residues. V lost 6 bases, J lost 6 bases, and 18 bases lay in between. CDR3 loop: CASSPFTGAGQPQHF. The CDR3 coding sequence is TGTGCCAGCAGCCCTTTTACAGGCGCAGGTCAGCCCCAGCATTTT.

The rearrangement links TRBV29-1 to TRBJ1-1, with D uncertain. Trimming cost V 6 bases and J 4 bases, with 12 bases left between them. Germline CDR1 reads SQVTM; CDR2 reads ANQGSEA. The CDR3 has 12 residues. The CDR3 loop is CSVLRATTEAFF. For the CDR3, the DNA is TGCAGCGTGCTACGAGCTACCACTGAAGCTTTCTTT.

The chain recombines TRBV5-1 with TRBJ1-2, with TRBD1 matching 10 bases. CDR1 is SGHRS and CDR2 is YFSETQ in the germline V gene. This CDR3 has 13 residues. V shed 5 bases and J 6 bases; nucleotides not matched to a gene: 4. CDR3 residues: CASSSGTGDGYTF. The CDR3 DNA sequence: TGCGCCAGCAGTTCGGGGACAGGGGATGGCTACACCTTC.

The chain carries TRBV7-9 and TRBJ2-1; possible D gene TRBD1, 5 bases. This CDR3 is 18 amino acids long. V lost 1 base and J lost 2, with 18 bases in between. Germline V lookup: CDR1 SEHNR, CDR2 FQNEAQ (reference sequence). CDR3 DNA: TGTGCCAGCAGCTTAGTAGTAGGGGTTTTTCATGCCTACAATGAGCAGTTCTTC. Its translation is CASSLVVGVFHAYNEQFF.

A remark on this clone: Sequence at one end of the junction differs from germline and may be a read error. The J gene is TRBJ2-7, the V gene TRBV15; TRBD2 agrees at 7 bases. The CDR3 is 15 amino acids. Looked up from germline, CDR1 is LNHNV and CDR2 is YYDKDF (reference sequence). CDR3 bases: TGTGCCACCAGTAGAGTACTAGCGTCATCCTACGAGCAGTACTTC. This translates into CATSRVLASSYEQYF.